One and the same sample provided the 4 T cell receptor beta chains below, sequenced in a study of blood T cell repertoires in COVID-19. This table comes from immunoSEQ multiplex PCR, and its TCRdb copy is limited to in-frame clones, with some not included. The sample has under 200,000 clones, about 86% seen once; the top ten hold approximately 15%. Input material: peripheral blood. The receptors shown here come from a man in his thirties or forties with active or convalescent COVID-19.

The CDR3 sequence: CASSPGGTGTYEQYF. For the CDR3, the DNA is TGCGCCAGCAGCCCAGGAGGAACAGGGACCTACGAGCAGTACTTC. This chain links TRBV5-1 with TRBJ2-7; TRBD1 is a possible D gene (6 bases). From germline, CDR1 is SGHRS and CDR2 YFSETQ. Trimming took off 4 bases at V and 2 bases at J, with 16 bases between the two ends. The CDR3 runs 15 residues.

V gene TRBV28 combines with J gene TRBJ2-1; 15 nucleotides match TRBD2. V lost 6 bases to trimming and J lost 6 bases; unmatched junction nucleotides: 3. Germline V gene sequence: CDR1 MDHEN, CDR2 SYDVKM. The CDR3 has 15 amino acids. The CDR3 DNA follows: TGTGCCAGCAGCTCGGGACTAGCGGGGGGCAATGAGCAGTTCTTC. It encodes CASSSGLAGGNEQFF.

The chain links TRBV19 to TRBJ1-2; 7 nucleotides line up with TRBD1. The CDR3 consists of 20 residues. With 7 bases clipped from V and 6 bases from J, the junction kept 29 bases outside the gene matches. CDR1 and CDR2 (germline): LNHDA, SQIVND (reference sequence). CDR3: CASTSSAGHRGILQGDGYTF. CDR3 bases: TGTGCCAGTACCTCTTCCGCGGGGCACAGGGGTATACTTCAAGGGGATGGCTACACCTTC.

A remark on this clone: One junction end disagrees with the germline gene, perhaps due to a read error. The J gene is TRBJ2-1, the V gene TRBV6-5, with a possible D match to TRBD2 (6 bases). The CDR3 contains 15 residues. Looked up from germline, CDR1 is MNHEY and CDR2 is SVGAGI. For the CDR3, the DNA is TGTGCGAGCAAGTCGTCCGGGAGCCTTTACAATGAGCAGTTCTTC. Amino acids: CASKSSGSLYNEQFF.